The present entry profiles one TCR beta chain with its context. Profiled with immunoSEQ multiplex PCR; TCRdb holds only in-frame clones, not every one. Altogether roughly 500,000 clones are present, 89% being singletons, with the ten largest covering 0.7% to 1%. The data are from a study of blood T cell repertoires in COVID-19. CDR1 and CDR2 from the germline V gene are LGHDT and YNNKEL (reference sequence). The CDR3 totals 13 residues. The V gene lost 1 base and the J gene lost 4 bases, with 5 bases spanning the gap. The source material was peripheral blood. The rearrangement uses TRBV3-1 (or the pseudogene TRBV3-2) and TRBJ1-5; no definite D call. The sequence derives from a man younger than 35 with COVID-19, enrolled during active disease. The CDR3 coding sequence is TGTGCCAGCAGCCAAGTCCCAAATCAGCCCCAGCATTTT. It is translated as CASSQVPNQPQHF.